This T cell receptor (beta chain) was sequenced in a study of blood T cell repertoires in COVID-19 (TCRdb year 2020). Study-wide context: Samples from collaborators originated in the United States, Italy and Spain and spanned both the acute and convalescent phases of COVID-19. The samples were drawn from two sources: the first 160 participants of the ongoing ImmuneRACE study, and about 1,300 subjects contributed by 6 global collaborators. Deeply sampled blood TCRbeta repertoires from subjects exposed to, actively infected with, or recovered from COVID-19 were included in the dataset. The sample metadata nearly always contained a de-identified subject ID, COVID-19 status, age in years and sex. The material from the prospective study consisted of cDNA or gDNA derived from T cells, B-cell-depleted T cells, or PBMCs. The repertoires were released in a freely available public database meant as a resource for research on the immune response to SARS-CoV-2. Where available, HLA class I and class II types were taken from metadata supplied by the sample provider and were not determined by assay-based typing. Study-level results and caveats: The amount of clinical and demographic metadata varied by source and participant and was provided uncurated.

TCRbeta CDR3 regions were amplified from genomic DNA by means of the immunoSEQ Assay, a bias-controlled multiplex PCR. In the authors' own workflow: Nucleated cell counts per sample were estimated from amplification of reference gene primers within the assay. To quantify the absolute abundance of each unique TCRbeta CDR3 rearrangement, sequence reads were collapsed and filtered. Productive Simpson clonality was computed per sample as the square root of Simpson's diversity index over productive rearrangements. The clones in this table, taken by TCRdb from immuneACCESS, are in-frame only. Not every clone is retained; where verified, under half of the shortfall comes from an unresolved V gene, and the cause of the rest is unknown. V, J and clone size are taken as reported in that table, and D and trimming were inferred from the DNA itself. The sample profile shows fewer than 250,000 clones; around 82% of them were found once. Of the sample, approximately 5% falls within the top ten clones.

For this clone: The target of this receptor is not known. No base-level quality is on record; no much larger clone is a single base apart.

The CDR3 measures 13 amino acids from cysteine to phenylalanine. Just the 39-base CDR3 DNA is kept, in frame starting at base 1. The CDR1 and CDR2 encoded by the germline V gene (reference sequence) are LNHNV and YYDKDF. V and J are truncated by 5 bases and 0 bases respectively, leaving an intervening sequence of 7 bases. Enrolling through a virtual design, the prospective study's participants ranged in age from about 18 to 100 years and lived across 24 United States geographic areas. Cohort assignment in the prospective study relied on participant-reported clinical history from a screening survey and a study questionnaire. Exposed participants were defined as having been in contact with someone with a PCR-confirmed or clinician-diagnosed COVID-19 case within 2 weeks of study entry. In the prospective study, whole blood, serum and a nasopharyngeal or oropharyngeal swab were collected from each participant by mobile phlebotomists. Prospective study participants could optionally give additional blood draws and questionnaires over an approximately 2-month period. Before DNA extraction, blood samples from the prospective study were shipped at room temperature or frozen.

The receptor was isolated from a woman aged 50 to 60 who had been exposed to COVID-19. The sample consisted of PBMCs or T cells enriched from blood (not recorded which). The V gene is TRBV15 and the J gene is TRBJ1-1, with the D gene call left open. The DNA sequence follows: TGTGCCACCAGCCTGCAGATGAACACTGAAGCTTTCTTT. Its protein is CATSLQMNTEAFF.